These 7 T cell receptor beta chains share one sample of origin, sequenced in a study of post-analysis software for immune sequencing data. Study outcomes and limitations: The study found TRBV5-6, TRBV5-1 and TRBV20-1 among 4 or 5 TRBV segments more frequent in patients than controls.

Included in the TCR beta cDNA libraries were unique molecular identifiers. TCRdb reprocessed the PCR reads with MiXCR, giving one entry per CDR3 protein. The sample comprises about 770,000 distinct CDR3 sequences, around 45% of which are singletons, and 4.9% rests with the top ten. These receptors are not linked to any known antigen. The sequencing input was blood. Every receptor here comes from a girl aged 5-17 years with multiple sclerosis.

In this sample, this clonotype turned up a few times. The V gene is TRBV13, the J gene TRBJ2-7; 8 nucleotides agree with TRBD1. CDR1 PRHDT and CDR2 FYEKMQ come from the germline V gene (reference sequence). The ends lost 4 bases at V and 3 bases at J; junction bases unmatched: 2. This CDR3 contains 13 residues. CDR3 protein: CASSWTGRYEQYF. CDR3 coding DNA: TGTGCCAGCAGCTGGACAGGGCGCTACGAGCAGTACTTC.

Points on this clonotype: Lacking the conserved final phenylalanine or tryptophan, this CDR3 likely reflects a read error. The chain recombines TRBV7-8 with TRBJ2-3, with D uncertain. The CDR3 has 13 amino acids. Germline CDR1 SGHVS, CDR2 FQNEAQ. V was cut by 1 base and J by 5 bases, with 7 bases left in between. The CDR3 is CASSLETGDTQYV. Written as DNA, the CDR3 is TGTGCCAGCAGCTTAGAGACGGGAGATACGCAGTATGTT.

This clonotype appeared a few times. The junction departs from the called germline gene at one end, perhaps through a read error. The chain is built from TRBV7-7 and TRBJ2-1, with 9 bases identical to TRBD1. The germline V gene has CDR1 SSHAT and CDR2 FNYEAQ (reference sequence). CDR3 size: 21 residues. The CDR3 protein is CASSQTYKGQGRGGAYNEQFF. CDR3 sequence (DNA): TGTGCTAGCAGCCAAACGTATAAAGGACAGGGGAGAGGAGGAGCATACAATGAGCAGTTCTTC.

Only a few counts were recorded for this clonotype. The rearrangement joins TRBV9 to TRBJ2-1, with a possible D match to TRBD2 (6 bases). Trimming shortened V by 2 bases and J by 8 bases, and 20 bases separated the two germline ends. The CDR3 consists of 16 residues. Germline V gene lookup returns CDR1 SGDLS and CDR2 YYNGEE. The DNA of the CDR3 is TGTGCCAGCAGCGTTTTTTCCGGGAGCAATAACGATGAGCAGTTCTTC. Translating gives CASSVFSGSNNDEQFF.

This chain uses TRBV6-6 with TRBJ1-2, with 9 bases identical to TRBD1. This CDR3 region has 15 residues. The germline V gene has CDR1 MNHNY and CDR2 SVGAGI (reference sequence). Trimming cost V 5 bases and J 4 bases; bases outside gene matches: 8. This chain's CDR3 is CASSAGTGIGYGYTF. CDR3 DNA sequence: TGTGCCAGCAGTGCCGGGACAGGGATCGGCTATGGCTACACCTTC.

The V call is TRBV9, the J call TRBJ1-1, with a weak D call TRBD1 (5 bases). CDR1 SGDLS and CDR2 YYNGEE come from the germline V gene. The CDR3 spans 14 residues. V lost 2 bases, J lost 3 bases, and 11 bases lay in between. The CDR3: CASSVRDSYTEAFF. The CDR3 nucleotides are TGTGCCAGCAGCGTGCGGGACTCGTACACTGAAGCTTTCTTT.

V gene TRBV5-1 combines with J gene TRBJ2-1; D call uncertain. V shed 2 bases and J shed 5 bases, with 17 bases lying between them. There are 16 residues in the CDR3. Looked up from germline, CDR1 is SGHRS and CDR2 is YFSETQ. The CDR3 loop reads CASSFHSRSGHNEQFF. In nucleotides, the CDR3 is TGCGCCAGCAGCTTTCACAGCCGCTCCGGGCACAATGAGCAGTTCTTC.